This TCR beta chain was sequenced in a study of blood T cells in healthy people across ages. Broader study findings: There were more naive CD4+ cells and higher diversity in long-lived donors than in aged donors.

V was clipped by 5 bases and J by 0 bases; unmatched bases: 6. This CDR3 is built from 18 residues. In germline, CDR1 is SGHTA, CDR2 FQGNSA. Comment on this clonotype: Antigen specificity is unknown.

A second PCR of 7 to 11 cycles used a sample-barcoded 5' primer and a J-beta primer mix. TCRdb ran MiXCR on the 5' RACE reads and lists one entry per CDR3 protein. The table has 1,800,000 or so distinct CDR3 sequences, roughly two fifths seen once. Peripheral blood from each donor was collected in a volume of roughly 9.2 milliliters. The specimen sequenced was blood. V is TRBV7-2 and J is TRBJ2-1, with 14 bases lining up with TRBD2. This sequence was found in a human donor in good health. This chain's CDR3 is CASSPRLAGGGSYNEQFF. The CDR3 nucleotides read TGTGCCAGCAGCCCCCGACTAGCGGGGGGGGGCTCCTACAATGAGCAGTTCTTC.